This is a list of T cell receptor beta chains from one sample in a study of cytomegalovirus exposure and HLA in healthy donors. Sequenced by immunoSEQ multiplex PCR; TCRdb stores in-frame clones only, minus some. The profile covers about 200,000 clones, with around 86% appearing a single time and 1% to 1.5% taken by the ten largest. Source material: PBMCs. Receptors were obtained from a man aged 30-40 years in good health and CMV-seronegative. Both conserved end residues are part of each CDR3. The order of the fields is clone size, D gene, J gene, V gene, CDR3 protein, CDR3 DNA. A D gene is named only where the DNA matches it firmly. Expanded clones get a size class; other rows say once, few or many, or leave the size out.

. | TRBD1 | TRBJ1-1 | TRBV14 | CASSQVGTGTPEAFF | TGTGCCAGCAGCCAAGTAGGGACAGGTACACCTGAAGCTTTCTTT
. | . | TRBJ2-7 | TRBV4-3 | CASSQDRTAGEQYF | TGCGCCAGCAGCCAAGATCGGACGGCGGGCGAGCAGTACTTC
. | TRBD2 | TRBJ2-1 | TRBV19 | CASILEPGLAGTEQFF | TGTGCCAGTATCCTTGAGCCGGGACTAGCGGGAACTGAGCAGTTCTTC
once | . | TRBJ1-5 | TRBV18 | CASSPVGAGQPQHF | TGTGCCAGCTCACCAGTGGGGGCAGGACAGCCCCAGCATTTT
once | . | TRBJ2-2 | TRBV11-2 | CASSLDRVEGELFF | TGTGCCAGCAGCTTAGATCGTGTAGAAGGGGAGCTGTTTTTT
once | TRBD2 | TRBJ2-1 | TRBV19 | CASSPMGLAVSYNEQFF | TGTGCCAGTAGTCCGATGGGCCTAGCGGTCTCCTACAATGAGCAGTTCTTC
. | TRBD1 | TRBJ2-2 | TRBV2 | CASSERGLWDTGELFF | TGTGCCAGCAGTGAAAGGGGGCTTTGGGACACCGGGGAGCTGTTTTTT
few | . | TRBJ2-5 | TRBV7-9 | CASSSRGIDETQYF | TGTGCCAGCAGCTCTAGGGGGATCGATGAGACCCAGTACTTC
. | . | TRBJ1-2 | TRBV28 | CASAPRPSGYGYTF | TGTGCCAGCGCCCCCCGGCCCTCGGGCTATGGCTACACCTTC
. | . | TRBJ1-1 | TRBV6-4 | CASSVVTGSEAFF | TGTGCCAGCAGTGTTGTCACAGGGTCTGAAGCTTTCTTT
. | TRBD2 | TRBJ2-7 | TRBV25-1 | CASSSRLAGYEQYF | TGTGCCAGCAGTAGCCGACTAGCTGGCTACGAGCAGTACTTC
. | TRBD1 | TRBJ2-7 | TRBV27 | CASSHGTGVYEQYF | TGTGCCAGCAGCCACGGGACAGGGGTATACGAGCAGTACTTC
. | . | TRBJ1-2 | TRBV7-2 | CASSAPGLAYGYTF | TGTGCCAGCAGCGCCCCCGGGCTAGCCTATGGCTACACCTTC
. | TRBD2 | TRBJ2-1 | TRBV11-2 | CASSFLRTSDYNEQFF | TGTGCCAGCAGCTTTTTGAGGACTAGCGACTACAATGAGCAGTTCTTC